The clone carrying this T cell receptor beta chain was picked up a small number of times. What it binds is not known. This specimen comes from a study of human T cells and chemical hapten exposure. In the study overall: It was small differences in pooled library volume that mainly caused per-sample TCR yields to vary. Findings and limits, study-wide: Relative to controls, expanded TCRs formed significantly more large CDR3 similarity clusters.

One entry per CDR3 protein, called by TCRdb with MiXCR from the RACE reads. The sample holds tens of thousands of distinct CDR3 sequences, approximately 10% seen once. CDR1 SGDLS and CDR2 YYNGEE come from the germline V gene. The V gene lost 0 bases and the J gene lost 3 bases, with 7 bases spanning the gap. This CDR3 is built from 14 residues. Time point given: patch test 2, 6 weeks after DPC sensitization. Treatment of the sample: therapeutic diphenylcyclopropenone sensitization with weekly scalp DPC. Sequencing was performed on whole blood, taken in connection with sensitization to the hapten diphenylcyclopropenone (DPC). The TCR comes from a man between 18 and 29 years old with alopecia areata. Some clones in this sample may be carry-over from other donors' samples. V is TRBV9 and J is TRBJ2-1, with D unresolved. DNA for the CDR3: TGTGCCAGCAGCGTAGCGCCCAGCTACAATGAGCAGTTCTTC. It yields the protein CASSVAPSYNEQFF.